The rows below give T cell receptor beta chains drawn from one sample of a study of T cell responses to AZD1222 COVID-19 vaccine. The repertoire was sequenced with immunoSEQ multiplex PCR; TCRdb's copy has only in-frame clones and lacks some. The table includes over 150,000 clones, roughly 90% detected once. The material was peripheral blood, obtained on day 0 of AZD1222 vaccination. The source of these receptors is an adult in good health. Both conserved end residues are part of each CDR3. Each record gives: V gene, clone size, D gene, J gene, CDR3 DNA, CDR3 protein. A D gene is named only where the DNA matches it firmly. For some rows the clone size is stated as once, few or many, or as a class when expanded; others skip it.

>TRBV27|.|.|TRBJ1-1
TGTGCCAGCAGTTCGTTAGACATGAACACTGAAGCTTTCTTT
CASSSLDMNTEAFF
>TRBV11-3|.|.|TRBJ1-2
TGTGCCAGCAGCTCAAGGGCCTCCTATGGCTACACCTTC
CASSSRASYGYTF
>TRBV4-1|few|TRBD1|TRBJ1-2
TGCGCCAGCAGCCAAGATCCAGGACAGGCCCACTATGGCTACACCTTC
CASSQDPGQAHYGYTF
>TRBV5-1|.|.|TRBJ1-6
TGCGCCAGCAGCTTGGAGCCTGGGGGCGGGTCACCCCTCCACTTT
CASSLEPGGGSPLHF
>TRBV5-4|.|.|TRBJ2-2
TGTGCCAGCAGCTTGGGCAGGGGAGGCACCGGGGAGCTGTTTTTT
CASSLGRGGTGELFF
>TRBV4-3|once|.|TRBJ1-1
TGCGCCAGCAGCCAAGATCGAGGTCGGACTGAAGCTTTCTTT
CASSQDRGRTEAFF
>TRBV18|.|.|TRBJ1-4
TGTGCCAGCTCACCATACCAGGGGCTGGGTGGTGAAAAACTGTTTTTT
CASSPYQGLGGEKLFF
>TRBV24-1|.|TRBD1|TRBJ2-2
TGTGCCACCAGTGATGATCCCCTCCAGGGGGAGACCGGGGAGCTGTTTTTT
CATSDDPLQGETGELFF
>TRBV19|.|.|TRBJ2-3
TGTGCCACCACAACAGGAGGAAATACGCAGTATTTT
CATTTGGNTQYF
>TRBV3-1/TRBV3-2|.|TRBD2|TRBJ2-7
TGTGCCAGCAGCCGGACTAGCGGGACGTACTCCTACGAGCAGTACTTC
CASSRTSGTYSYEQYF
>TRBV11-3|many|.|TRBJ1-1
TGTGCCAGCAGCTTCCGGGGGAACACTGAAGCTTTCTTT
CASSFRGNTEAFF
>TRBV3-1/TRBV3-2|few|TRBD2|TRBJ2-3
TGTGCCAGCAGCCCTAGCGGGAGAGATACGCAGTATTTT
CASSPSGRDTQYF
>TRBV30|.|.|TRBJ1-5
TGTGCCTGGAGTTCTTCGGGGGATCAGCCCCAGCATTTT
CAWSSSGDQPQHF
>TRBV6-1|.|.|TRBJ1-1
TGTGCCAGCAGTGAGGCCTGGACAGCTGGGACTGAAGCTTTCTTT
CASSEAWTAGTEAFF
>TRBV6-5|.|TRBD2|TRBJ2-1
TGTGCCAGCAGTTACTCAGGGACTAGTACCTACAATGAGCAGTTCTTC
CASSYSGTSTYNEQFF
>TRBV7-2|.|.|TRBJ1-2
TGTGCCAGCAGCTTAGGATTAGGCTATGGCTACACCTTC
CASSLGLGYGYTF
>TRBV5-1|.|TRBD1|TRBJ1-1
TGCGCCAGCAGCTTAGTCCGGACAGGGAACACTGAAGCTTTCTTT
CASSLVRTGNTEAFF
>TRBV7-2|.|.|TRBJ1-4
TGTGCCAGCAGCTTAGAGGGTGGGACTAATGAAAAACTGTTTTTT
CASSLEGGTNEKLFF
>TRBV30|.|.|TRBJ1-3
TGTGCCTGGGAGGGGTACTCTGGAAACACCATATATTTT
CAWEGYSGNTIYF
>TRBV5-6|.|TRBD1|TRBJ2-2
TGTGCCAGCAGCCCTACCAACAGGGGGACCGGGGAGCTGTTTTTT
CASSPTNRGTGELFF
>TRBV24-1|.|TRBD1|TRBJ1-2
TGTGCCACCAGTGATCCTCGGGTAGAAGACAGGGCTGTAGGCTACACCTTC
CATSDPRVEDRAVGYTF
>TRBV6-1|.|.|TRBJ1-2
TGTGCCAGCAATGACAATAAGGTTACGCTCTGGGGCTATGGCTACACCTTC
CASNDNKVTLWGYGYTF
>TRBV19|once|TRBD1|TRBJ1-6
TGTGCCAGTAGTGCCCGACAGGGACCTCGAAATTCACCCCTCCACTTT
CASSARQGPRNSPLHF
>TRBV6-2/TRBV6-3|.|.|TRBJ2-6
TGTGCCAGCAGTCCCCCGGGGCCTCGACCCGGGGCCAACGTCCTGACTTTC
CASSPPGPRPGANVLTF
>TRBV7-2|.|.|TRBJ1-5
TGTGCCAGCAGCGCCCGACGGGACGGTTCATGGTCATCCCAGCATTTT
CASSARRDGSWSSQHF
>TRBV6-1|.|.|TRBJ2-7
TGTGCCAGCAGTGAGGTAGTCAGAACAGGCACAAAGGAGTACTTC
CASSEVVRTGTKEYF
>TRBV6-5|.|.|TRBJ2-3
TGTGCCAGCAGCAGCGGGACATCCACAGATACGCAGTATTTT
CASSSGTSTDTQYF
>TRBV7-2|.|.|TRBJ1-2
TGTGCCAGCAGCTTCTGGATGGCGGCATATGGCTACACCTTC
CASSFWMAAYGYTF
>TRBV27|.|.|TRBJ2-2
TGTGCCAGCAGTACCACGGGTAACACCGGGGAGCTGTTTTTT
CASSTTGNTGELFF
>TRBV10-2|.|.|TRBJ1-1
TGCGCCAGCAGTGACAGGGGTGCCACTGAAGCTTTCTTT
CASSDRGATEAFF
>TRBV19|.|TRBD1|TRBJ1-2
TGTGCCAGTAGTCCGGGGACAGACTCCCACTATGGCTACACCTTC
CASSPGTDSHYGYTF
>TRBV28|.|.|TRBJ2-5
TGTGCCAGCAGTGGGCCAAGCTCCGGTGGGGAGACCCAGTACTTC
CASSGPSSGGETQYF
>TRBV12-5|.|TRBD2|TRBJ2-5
TGTGCTAGTGGTCCATTAGCGGACGGGAGGGCCCTCGGAGAGACCCAGTACTTC
CASGPLADGRALGETQYF
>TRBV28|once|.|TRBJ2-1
TGTGCCAGCAGTTTGAAGGACAATGAGCAGTTCTTC
CASSLKDNEQFF
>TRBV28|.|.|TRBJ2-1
TGTGCCAGCAGCCTGCCCTGGCGGAATGAGCAGTTCTTC
CASSLPWRNEQFF
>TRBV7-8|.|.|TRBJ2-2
TGTGCCAGCAGTCATTGGGCCGGGGAGCTGTTTTTT
CASSHWAGELFF
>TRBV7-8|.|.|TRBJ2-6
TGTGCCAGCAGCTCTGGACAGCTTGGGGCCAACGTCCTGACTTTC
CASSSGQLGANVLTF
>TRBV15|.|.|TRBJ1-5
TGTGCCACCAGCAGAGATCGGAATCAGCCCCAGCATTTT
CATSRDRNQPQHF
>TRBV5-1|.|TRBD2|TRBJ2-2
TGCGCCAGCAGGAGAACGGGAGGGCCGAGCACCGGGGAGCTGTTTTTT
CASRRTGGPSTGELFF
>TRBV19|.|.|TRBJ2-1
TGTGCCAGTAGTAAAGACAGCTCCTTCTCCTACAATGAGCAGTTCTTC
CASSKDSSFSYNEQFF
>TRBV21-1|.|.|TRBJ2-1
TGTGCCAGCAGCAAAGTTCCCAGCCCCAATGAGCAGTTCTTC
CASSKVPSPNEQFF
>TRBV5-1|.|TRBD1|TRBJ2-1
TGCGCCAGCAGCTTATCCGGGACAGGAATTGGAGAGCAGTTCTTC
CASSLSGTGIGEQFF
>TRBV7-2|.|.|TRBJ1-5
TGTGCCAGCAGCTTGGTACCAGGGGTTGGACAGCCCCAGCATTTT
CASSLVPGVGQPQHF
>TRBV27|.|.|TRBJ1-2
TGTGCCAGCACACCCTACCAGGGGAACTATGGCTACACCTTC
CASTPYQGNYGYTF
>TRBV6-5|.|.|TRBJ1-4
TGTGCCAGCAGATCTCCGGGCCCCAGTAATGAAAAACTGTTTTTT
CASRSPGPSNEKLFF